These 24 T cell receptor beta chains were sequenced from one sample in a study of control samples from healthy donors and cancer patients. Generated by immunoSEQ multiplex PCR, the TCRdb table keeps only in-frame clones and is missing some. The sample lists 120,000 to 150,000 clones, more than 85% occurring once. Input material: blood. The source is a man aged 30-40 years in good health.

This rearrangement joins TRBV9 to TRBJ2-2, with D perhaps given as TRBD1 or TRBD2 (5 bases each). The CDR3 is made up of 16 amino acids. Trimming cost V 0 bases and J 1 base, with 10 bases left between them. Germline assignment: CDR1 SGDLS and CDR2 YYNGEE. CDR3 coding DNA: TGTGCCAGCAGCGTAGGAGTGGGGGTGAACACCGGGGAGCTGTTTTTT. Translation gives CASSVGVGVNTGELFF.

The chain links TRBV19 to TRBJ1-5, with D possibly matching TRBD1 (6 bases). V was shortened by 3 bases and J by 5 bases, with 17 bases between the two germline ends. The germline V gene encodes CDR1 LNHDA and CDR2 SQIVND (reference sequence). The CDR3 consists of 16 residues. Written as DNA, the CDR3 is TGTGCCAGTAGTATCCCCACAGGGATTTCGGATCAGCCCCAGCATTTT. The encoded protein is CASSIPTGISDQPQHF.

The chain uses TRBV28 and TRBJ1-1; a possible D gene is TRBD1 (5 bases). The germline V gene encodes CDR1 MDHEN and CDR2 SYDVKM. Trimming cost V 6 bases and J 5 bases, with 16 bases left between them. The CDR3 extends over 14 amino acids. CDR3 in DNA: TGTGCCAGCAGCACTCAGGGTCGGCGGACTGAAGCTTTCTTT. Translation gives CASSTQGRRTEAFF.

In its sample, this clone was seen a few times. One end of the junction fails to match germline, which may point to a read error. The V gene is TRBV2, the J gene TRBJ1-2; the D is unclear. CDR3 length equals 13 residues. CDR1 and CDR2 (germline): SNHLY, FYNNEI. CDR3 nucleotide sequence: TGTGCCAGCAGGGAAGACGAGAGGTATGGCTACACCTTC. The encoded protein is CASREDERYGYTF.

The V call is TRBV19, the J call TRBJ2-6; TRBD1 matches at 9 bases. Germline V gives CDR1 LNHDA, CDR2 SQIVND (reference sequence). Losses at the gene ends were 5 bases for V and 2 bases for J; bases not matched to a gene: 7. The CDR3 is made up of 17 amino acids. CDR3 sequence reads: CASSEDRGGAGANVLTF. CDR3 nucleotides: TGTGCCAGTAGTGAAGACAGGGGGGGCGCTGGGGCCAACGTCCTGACTTTC.

The chain joins TRBV19 to TRBJ1-2, with D possibly TRBD1 on 5 matching bases. The CDR3 is made up of 13 amino acids. From germline, CDR1 is LNHDA and CDR2 SQIVND (reference sequence). Trimming took 1 base from V and 8 from J, leaving 11 bases between them. CDR3 bases: TGTGCCAGTAGTATAGCCGGGGACTTGGGCTACACCTTC. Encoded protein: CASSIAGDLGYTF.

This clone was observed a handful of times. V gene TRBV28 combines with J gene TRBJ1-2; D not resolved. V was pared by 1 base and J by 3 bases, with 12 bases between. CDR1 is MDHEN and CDR2 is SYDVKM in the germline V gene. This CDR3 contains 15 residues. DNA for the CDR3: TGTGCCAGCAGTTTATCGGCCAGACCTTACTATGGCTACACCTTC. It encodes CASSLSARPYYGYTF.

The V and J genes are TRBV2 and TRBJ1-1; possibly TRBD1 for D (5 bases). The CDR3 sequence is 14 residues long. Germline V gene sequence: CDR1 SNHLY, CDR2 FYNNEI. Trimming left V 6 bases short and J 0 bases short, with 11 bases between. CDR3 region: CASSRVPMNTEAFF. The CDR3 DNA reads as TGTGCCAGCAGCAGGGTACCCATGAACACTGAAGCTTTCTTT.

The chain joins TRBV5-1 to TRBJ2-2; D unresolved. Germline V gene lookup returns CDR1 SGHRS and CDR2 YFSETQ. Between the trimmed V and J ends, which lost 3 bases and 4 bases, there was a span of 16 bases. The CDR3 is 16 residues long. This chain's CDR3 is CASSWNQEPFTGELFF. Here the CDR3 DNA reads TGCGCCAGCAGCTGGAACCAAGAACCCTTCACCGGGGAGCTGTTTTTT.

This sequence joins TRBV6-6 and TRBJ1-1, with D possibly matching TRBD1 (6 bases). The V gene's germline CDR1 is MNHNY and CDR2 SVGAGI (reference sequence). The CDR3 runs 15 residues. The V end was cut by 3 bases, the J end by 5 bases, with 16 bases between. For the CDR3, the DNA is TGTGCCAGCAGTTATTCGCCGACAGGAGAGACTGAAGCTTTCTTT. Amino acid sequence: CASSYSPTGETEAFF.

The V call is TRBV7-8, the J call TRBJ1-5; no clear D gene. Looked up from germline, CDR1 is SGHVS and CDR2 is FQNEAQ. The CDR3 is made up of 15 amino acids. V was clipped by 1 base and J by 5 bases, with 12 bases between them. Written as DNA, the CDR3 is TGTGCCAGCAGCTTAGAGGGAGGGTTGGATCAGCCCCAGCATTTT. Amino acid sequence: CASSLEGGLDQPQHF.

The rearrangement uses TRBV13 and TRBJ2-2; TRBD2 matches at 8 bases. V lost 5 bases, J lost 2 bases, and 4 bases stayed unmatched. Germline CDR1 and CDR2: PRHDT and FYEKMQ (reference sequence). This CDR3 has 15 residues. This CDR3 is CASSRGGFNTGELFF. The CDR3 nucleotides are TGTGCCAGCAGCCGGGGGGGGTTCAACACCGGGGAGCTGTTTTTT.

Concerning this clone itself: The same CDR3 also results from other DNA sequences found in this sample. The chain employs TRBV5-1 and TRBJ1-1; no clear D. In germline, CDR1 is SGHRS, CDR2 YFSETQ. This CDR3 has 13 residues. Trimming removed 0 bases from V and 0 bases from J, with 3 bases in between. CDR3 sequence: CASSLDMNTEAFF. Written as DNA, the CDR3 is TGCGCCAGCAGCTTGGATATGAACACTGAAGCTTTCTTT.

The J gene is TRBJ1-1, the V gene TRBV30; maybe TRBD1 (5 bases). V was trimmed by 0 bases and J by 2 bases, leaving 7 bases between them. Germline CDR1 is GTSNPN and CDR2 is SVGIG (reference sequence). The CDR3 has 13 residues. This CDR3 reads CAWSVWGNTEAFF. CDR3 nucleotides: TGTGCCTGGAGTGTATGGGGCAACACTGAAGCTTTCTTT.

The chain has TRBV7-8 and TRBJ2-3, with TRBD2 matching over 7 bases. Germline loops: CDR1 SGHVS, CDR2 FQNEAQ. V was clipped by 3 bases and J by 5 bases; unmatched bases: 14. This CDR3 has 17 amino acids. The CDR3: CASSFPLLAGVVDTQYF. For the CDR3, the DNA is TGTGCCAGCAGCTTTCCCCTACTGGCGGGGGTAGTAGATACGCAGTATTTT.

V is TRBV29-1 and J is TRBJ2-1, with D possibly matching TRBD1 (6 bases). With 3 bases removed from V and 8 bases from J, the gap between germline ends came to 20 bases. The CDR3 length is 15 residues. Germline CDR1 SQVTM, CDR2 ANQGSEA. CDR3 DNA sequence: TGCAGCGTTGAGGCCTACAGGGAAGGAGGCGATGAGCAGTTCTTC. Translated, it gives CSVEAYREGGDEQFF.

This clone was seen just once. The chain is built from TRBV2 and TRBJ2-7; D is ambiguous. Between the trimmed V and J ends, which lost 6 bases and 1 base, there was a span of 13 bases. Per germline, CDR1 SNHLY and CDR2 FYNNEI. The CDR3 is 14 residues long. CDR3 in amino acids: CASRGLIRSYEQYF. The CDR3 region has the DNA TGTGCCAGCAGAGGTCTCATACGGTCCTACGAGCAGTACTTC.

The V gene is TRBV7-2, the J gene TRBJ1-5; TRBD1 is a possible D gene (6 bases). V lost 1 base and J 3 bases, leaving 10 bases between the germline ends. Germline CDR1 reads SGHTA; CDR2 reads FQGNSA. The CDR3 has 15 residues. The CDR3 here is CASSLGGAYNQPQHF. The CDR3 nucleotides are TGTGCCAGCAGCTTAGGGGGGGCTTACAATCAGCCCCAGCATTTT.

This clone has more than one count but fewer than ten. The rearrangement links TRBV3-1 (or the pseudogene TRBV3-2) to TRBJ1-2; D uncertain. Germline lookup yields CDR1 LGHDT and CDR2 YNNKEL (reference sequence). The ends were cut back, 0 bases at V and 3 bases at J, with 8 bases in the middle. The CDR3 runs to 14 residues. This chain's CDR3 is CASSQDLRDYGYTF. The DNA of the CDR3 is TGTGCCAGCAGCCAAGATTTAAGGGACTATGGCTACACCTTC.

This CDR3 reads CASSRRGGSPYNEQFF. The CDR3, as DNA: TGTGCCAGCAGCCGGCGGGGGGGTTCCCCCTACAATGAGCAGTTCTTC. This sequence joins TRBV3-1 (or the pseudogene TRBV3-2) and TRBJ2-1, with TRBD2 matching 9 bases. The CDR3 spans 16 residues. The V segment lost 4 bases and the J segment 2 bases; nucleotides outside the gene matches: 6. The germline V gene encodes CDR1 LGHDT and CDR2 YNNKEL (reference sequence).

The rearrangement uses TRBV7-6 and TRBJ1-3; 9 bases align to TRBD1. This CDR3 is 14 amino acids long. CDR1 and CDR2 (germline): SGHVS, FNYEAQ. V gave up 5 bases and J gave up 3 bases; unmatched junction bases: 2. For the CDR3, the DNA is TGTGCCAGCAGCCCGACAGGGGGTGGAAACACCATATATTTT. Protein: CASSPTGGGNTIYF.

The chain couples TRBV15 to TRBJ1-2, with 9 bases aligning to TRBD1. In germline, CDR1 is LNHNV, CDR2 YYDKDF (reference sequence). The CDR3 spans 16 residues. V lost 0 bases and J lost 4; bases outside the gene matches: 6. The CDR3 region has the DNA TGTGCCACCAGCAGAGACAGAGACAGGGGGTTCTATGGCTACACCTTC. Translating it yields CATSRDRDRGFYGYTF.

The rearrangement joins TRBV21-1 to TRBJ2-6; TRBD1 was called by the table and not checked on the DNA. TRBV21-1 is termed a pseudogene. This CDR3 is 17 amino acids long. The CDR3 sequence: CASSGTGVSSGANVLTF. As DNA, the CDR3 is TGTGCCAGCAGCGGAACAGGGGTGAGCTCTGGGGCCAACGTCCTGACTTTC.

The CDR3 here is CASSPFREVDGYTF. The CDR3 nucleotides are TGTGCCAGCTCACCGTTCAGGGAGGTGGATGGCTACACCTTC. The gene calls are TRBV18 and TRBJ1-2; maybe TRBD1 (5 bases). V dropped 3 bases and J dropped 6 bases, with 14 bases sitting between them. Looked up from germline, CDR1 is KGHSH and CDR2 is LQKENI. The CDR3 sequence is 14 residues long.